The TCR beta chain described here comes from a study of OX40 agonist ivuxolimab in advanced cancers. Study-wide background: Clinicians treated patients with ivuxolimab, an agonistic anti-OX40 (CD134) antibody. The diagnoses of dose-escalation patients were hepatocellular carcinoma, melanoma, renal cell or head and neck cancer. At doses from 0.01 to 10 mg/kg, patients were given intravenous ivuxolimab every 2 weeks.

Points on this clone: Its antigen is currently unknown.

Clones were read by immunoSEQ multiplex PCR, and TCRdb kept only the in-frame ones, dropping some. Of 50,000 to 75,000 clones detected, approximately 86% appear once; the ten largest clones hold around 0.6%. General observations from the study: There were, on average, more expanded clones in CD8+ T cells than in CD4+.

The CDR3 consists of 16 residues. The chain employs TRBV21-1 and TRBJ2-1; TRBD1 is taken as the D call from the table, unchecked against the DNA. TRBV21-1 is an annotated pseudogene. This sequence originates from an adult with an advanced solid tumor such as melanoma, head and neck, liver or kidney cancer. The sample consisted of CD4+ or CD8+ T cells sorted from blood, taken in a trial of the OX40 agonist ivuxolimab. This CDR3 reads CASSKAGQAQNNEQFF. The CDR3 bases are TGTGCCAGCAGCAAAGCGGGACAGGCCCAGAACAATGAGCAGTTCTTC.